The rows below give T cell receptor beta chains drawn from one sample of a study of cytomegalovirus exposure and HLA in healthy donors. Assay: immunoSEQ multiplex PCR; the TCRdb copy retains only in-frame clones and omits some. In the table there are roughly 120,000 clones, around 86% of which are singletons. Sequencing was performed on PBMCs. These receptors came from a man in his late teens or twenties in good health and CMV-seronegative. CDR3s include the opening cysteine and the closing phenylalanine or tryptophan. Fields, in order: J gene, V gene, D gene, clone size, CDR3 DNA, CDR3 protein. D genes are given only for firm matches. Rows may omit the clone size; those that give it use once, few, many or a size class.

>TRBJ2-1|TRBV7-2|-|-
TGTGCCAGCAGCACCCTACAGGGAGCGGATGAGCAGTTCTTC
CASSTLQGADEQFF
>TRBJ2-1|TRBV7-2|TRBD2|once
TGTGCCAGCAGGGATTGGACTAGCGTGCCCTACAATGAGCAGTTCTTC
CASRDWTSVPYNEQFF
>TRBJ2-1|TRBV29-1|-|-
TGCAGCGCGGGGGGGGACAGTGGATCCTACAATGAGCAGTTCTTC
CSAGGDSGSYNEQFF
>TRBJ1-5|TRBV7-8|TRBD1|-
TGTGCCAGCAGCTCAGGAGGCGGACAGGTAATTAATCAGCCCCAGCATTTT
CASSSGGGQVINQPQHF
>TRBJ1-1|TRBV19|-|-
TGTGCCAGTAGTGCCACAGGGTGGGGCACTGAAGCTTTCTTT
CASSATGWGTEAFF
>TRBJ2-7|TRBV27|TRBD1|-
TGTGCCAGCAGTCCCGGGACAGGGGAATACGAGCAGTACTTC
CASSPGTGEYEQYF
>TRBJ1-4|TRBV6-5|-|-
TGTGCCAGCAGCCCCGGCGGGTATGAAAAACTGTTTTTT
CASSPGGYEKLFF
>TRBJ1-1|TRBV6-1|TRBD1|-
TGTGCCAGCAGTGTAGACAGGGGGCGCCCGGCTGAAGCTTTCTTT
CASSVDRGRPAEAFF
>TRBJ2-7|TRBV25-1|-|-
TGTGCCAGCAGTGAAGTACAGGCCTCCTACGAGCAGTACTTC
CASSEVQASYEQYF
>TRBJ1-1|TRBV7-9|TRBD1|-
TGTGCCAGCATCGGGACAGGGGAAAGGGGAACTGAAGCTTTCTTT
CASIGTGERGTEAFF
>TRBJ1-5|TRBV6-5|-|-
TGTGCCAGCCGGTCAGGGGTCGGTCAGCCCCAGCATTTT
CASRSGVGQPQHF
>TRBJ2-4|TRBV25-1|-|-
TGTGCCAGCAGTGAACTGTCAGGAAACATTCAGTACTTC
CASSELSGNIQYF
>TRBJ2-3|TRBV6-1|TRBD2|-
TGTGCCAGCAGCCTAGCGGGATCCACCACAGATACGCAGTATTTT
CASSLAGSTTDTQYF
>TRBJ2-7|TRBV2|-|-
TGTGCCACGGCTGAGGGTTCCGGATCCTACGAGCAGTACTTC
CATAEGSGSYEQYF
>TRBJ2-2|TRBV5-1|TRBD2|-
TGCGCCAGCATGTTAGCGGGAGGGAACACCGGGGAGCTGTTTTTT
CASMLAGGNTGELFF
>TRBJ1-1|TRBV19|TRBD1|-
TGTGCCAGTAGCTGGACAGGGCGCGGGAACACTGAAGCTTTCTTT
CASSWTGRGNTEAFF
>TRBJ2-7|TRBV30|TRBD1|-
TGTGCCTGGAACCCGGGACAGAGCTCCTACGAGCAGTACTTC
CAWNPGQSSYEQYF
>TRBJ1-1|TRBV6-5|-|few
TGTGCCAGCAGCCTTAGAGTTATGAACACTGAAGCTTTCTTT
CASSLRVMNTEAFF
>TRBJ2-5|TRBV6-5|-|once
TGTGCCCCTGGGAGGACGGAGACCCAGTACTTC
CAPGRTETQYF
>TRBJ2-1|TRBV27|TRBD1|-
TGTGCCAGCAGCCTACCGGGACAGAGCTCCTACAATGAGCAGTTCTTC
CASSLPGQSSYNEQFF
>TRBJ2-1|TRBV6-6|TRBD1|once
TGTGCCAGCAGTGCCCCCGGGACAGGGAAGGATGAGCAGTTCTTC
CASSAPGTGKDEQFF
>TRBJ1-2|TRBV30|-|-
TGTGCCTGGAGTGTACTTCGGGGGACGGCCCCTAACTATGGCTACACCTTC
CAWSVLRGTAPNYGYTF
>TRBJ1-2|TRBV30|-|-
TGTGCCTGGAGTGTTAAGGGGTATAACTATGGCTACACCTTC
CAWSVKGYNYGYTF
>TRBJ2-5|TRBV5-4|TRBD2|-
TGTGCCAGCACCTCGGGACTAGAGGGAGAGACCCAGTACTTC
CASTSGLEGETQYF